This TCR beta chain was found in a study of blood T cell repertoires in COVID-19. The data were produced by immunoSEQ multiplex PCR, yet TCRdb's version contains in-frame clones alone and is incomplete. The profile shows some 90,000 clones, about 88% of them singletons. The sequence was obtained from a woman aged 80 or over with active COVID-19. Sequences were obtained from peripheral blood.

The CDR3: CASRPRTGGRNYGYTF. DNA for the CDR3: TGTGCCAGTAGACCTCGGACAGGGGGCAGAAACTATGGCTACACCTTC. The chain couples TRBV19 to TRBJ1-2; 11 bases are a match to TRBD1. The J segment lost 2 bases and the V segment lost 6 bases, leaving 8 bases of the junction unmatched. CDR1 LNHDA and CDR2 SQIVND come from the germline V gene (reference sequence). The CDR3 loop spans 16 amino acids.